These 21 T cell receptor beta chains were sequenced from one sample in a study of regulatory T cells in long-lasting Graves disease. The sample's time point: persistent/refractory GD, antithyroid drugs over 5 years with positive TRAb. PBMC RNA was the source of the TCR library. Building the TCR beta libraries relied on iRepertoire HTBI primers, and CDR3 regions underwent Arm-PCR. From the multiplex PCR reads, TCRdb called clonotypes with MiXCR, one entry per CDR3 protein. The sample consists of 400,000 to 500,000 distinct CDR3 sequences, roughly a fifth of them appearing once. The sequenced sample was peripheral blood mononuclear cells (PBMCs), obtained when the disease was refractory, from a patient treated with antithyroid drugs. These receptors originate from a female donor with Graves disease.

In this sample, this clonotype turned up a few times. The rearrangement joins TRBV7-8 to TRBJ1-2; D gene unclear. The CDR3 extends over 16 amino acids. The germline V gene encodes CDR1 SGHVS and CDR2 FQNEAQ. V dropped 3 bases and J dropped 1 base, with 15 bases sitting between them. The CDR3 DNA follows: TGTGCCAGCAGCTTCACGACATACCCCTTTAACTATGGCTACACCTTC. This encodes CASSFTTYPFNYGYTF. The full variable domain, its missing parts supplied by reference TRBV7-8 and TRBJ1-2, is GAGVSQSPRYKVAKRGQDVALRCDPISGHVSLFWYQQALGQGPEFLTYFQNEAQLDKSGLPSDRFFAERPEGSVSTLKIQRTQQEDSAVYLCASSFTTYPFNYGYTFGSGTRLTVV.

This clonotype was detected many times. One end of the junction varies from germline; a read error may be responsible. The chain is built from TRBV5-1 and TRBJ2-7; 12 bases map to TRBD2. Germline V gene data show CDR1 as SGHRS and CDR2 as YFSETQ. CDR3 length: 17 amino acids. The CDR3 region is CASSSGTSGFPDYEQYF. In DNA, the CDR3 is TGTGCCAGCAGCTCCGGGACTAGCGGGTTCCCAGACTACGAGCAGTACTTC.

The rearrangement uses TRBV9 and TRBJ1-2; 10 bases map to TRBD1. Germline V gives CDR1 SGDLS, CDR2 YYNGEE. The CDR3 length is 15 residues. V lost 3 bases and J lost 8; bases outside the gene matches: 10. This CDR3 is CASSDSPTGGTGYTF. CDR3 bases: TGTGCCAGCAGCGATTCCCCGACAGGGGGCACGGGCTACACCTTC.

The chain uses TRBV20-1 and TRBJ1-1; 7 positions match TRBD1. V lost 2 bases and J lost 0; bases outside the gene matches: 3. The CDR3 has 14 residues. Looked up from germline, CDR1 is DFQATT and CDR2 is SNEGSKA (reference sequence). The CDR3 spells CSARRDRLNTEAFF. CDR3 sequence (DNA): TGCAGTGCTAGACGGGACAGATTGAACACTGAAGCTTTCTTT.

This clonotype has only a few counts. The chain links TRBV5-1 to TRBJ2-6; a possible D gene is TRBD2 (6 bases). CDR3 length equals 19 residues. V lost 0 bases to trimming and J lost 2 bases, with 18 bases between them. Germline values: CDR1 SGHRS, CDR2 YFSETQ. In DNA form, the CDR3 reads TGCGCCAGCAGCTTGGACCCAACGGGGGTTACGGCTGGGGCCAACGTCCTGACTTTC. Protein product: CASSLDPTGVTAGANVLTF.

This clonotype was seen at least ten times. V gene TRBV28 combines with J gene TRBJ1-6, with TRBD1 matching over 9 bases. CDR3 length equals 17 residues. Germline values: CDR1 MDHEN, CDR2 SYDVKM. Trimming took 5 bases from V and 8 from J; bases not matched to a gene: 13. The CDR3 is CASSPPARQGGYSPLHF. Here the CDR3 DNA reads TGTGCCAGCAGTCCTCCTGCTCGACAGGGGGGTTATTCACCCCTCCACTTT.

The J gene is TRBJ1-4, the V gene TRBV4-2; D is perhaps TRBD1 (5 bases). The germline gives CDR1 LGHNA, CDR2 YNFKEQ. The CDR3 is made up of 15 amino acids. V was clipped by 0 bases and J by 5 bases, with 10 bases between them. CDR3 protein: CASSQDGTANEKLFF. The DNA for the CDR3 is TGTGCCAGCAGCCAAGATGGGACCGCAAATGAAAAACTGTTTTTT.

This clonotype was recorded at least ten times. This CDR3 is CASTQQITNEKLFF. The DNA for the CDR3 is TGTGCCAGCACCCAACAGATTACTAATGAAAAACTGTTTTTT. This chain links TRBV12-3 or TRBV12-4 with TRBJ1-4; no reliable D call. The CDR3 is 14 amino acids. V shed 7 bases and J shed 2 bases, with 11 bases lying between them.

This sequence joins TRBV10-2 and TRBJ2-1; D unclear. This CDR3 contains 14 residues. CDR1 WSHSY and CDR2 SAAADI come from the germline V gene. V lost 5 bases and J lost 9, with 17 bases in between. CDR3 in amino acids: CASSTVFPYGEQFF. CDR3 sequence (DNA): TGCGCCAGCAGTACCGTTTTCCCCTACGGTGAGCAGTTCTTC.

V and J are TRBV7-9 and TRBJ2-7; D gene unclear. Trimming took 1 base from V and 3 from J, leaving 7 bases between them. The CDR3 has 13 residues. CDR1 and CDR2 from the germline V gene are SEHNR and FQNEAQ (reference sequence). The DNA for the CDR3 is TGTGCCAGCAGCTTAGAAACCAGCTACGAGCAGTACTTC. It encodes CASSLETSYEQYF.

This clonotype was observed many times. The J gene is TRBJ2-5, the V gene TRBV7-9, with 14 bases fitting TRBD2. This CDR3 region has 16 residues. J gave up 4 bases and V 4 bases, and 5 bases lay outside the gene matches. Germline V lookup: CDR1 SEHNR, CDR2 FQNEAQ (reference sequence). CDR3 residues: CASSSPGLAGVETQYF. CDR3 coding DNA: TGTGCCAGCAGCTCACCGGGACTAGCGGGAGTAGAGACCCAGTACTTC. The full variable domain, with the rest looked up from reference TRBV7-9 and TRBJ2-5, is DTGVSQNPRHKITKRGQNVTFRCDPISEHNRLYWYRQTLGQGPEFLTYFQNEAQLEKSRLLSDRFSAERPKGSFSTLEIQRTEQGDSAMYLCASSSPGLAGVETQYFGPGTRLLVL.

This clonotype was observed many times. The CDR3 DNA is TGTGCCAGCAGCCAAGGCCCAGATCGGTTCTACGAGCAGTACTTC. Translated, it gives CASSQGPDRFYEQYF. The chain joins TRBV3-1 to TRBJ2-7; D is undetermined. Germline CDR1 and CDR2: LGHDT and YNNKEL (reference sequence). This CDR3 spans 15 amino acids. Trimming stripped 1 base from V and 3 bases from J, with 13 bases between.

The table lists this clonotype with many counts. The chain links TRBV20-1 to TRBJ1-4, with 9 bases matching TRBD1. The CDR3 runs to 15 residues. V lost 7 bases, J lost 3 bases, and 9 bases stayed unmatched. Germline V lookup: CDR1 DFQATT, CDR2 SNEGSKA (reference sequence). CDR3 DNA sequence: TGCAGTGTCCAAGGGGGACAGGGTGCTAATGAAAAACTGTTTTTT. Protein: CSVQGGQGANEKLFF.

A remark on this clonotype: Just one base apart from a much larger clone, this may be a read error. The chain has TRBV7-9 and TRBJ1-1; a weak D match, TRBD1 (6 bases). The CDR3 has 16 amino acids. Germline V gene sequence: CDR1 SEHNR, CDR2 FQNEAQ (reference sequence). CDR3 nucleotide sequence: TGTGCCAGCAGCTTCCCGACCGGGACACTGAACACTGAAGCTTCCTTT. It translates to CASSFPTGTLNTEASF.

To note about this clonotype: A clone one base away is much larger, so this may be a read error. The rearrangement joins TRBV11-1 to TRBJ2-7, with a weak D call TRBD2 (6 bases). CDR3 size: 15 residues. Trimming stripped 4 bases from V and 6 bases from J, with 19 bases between. CDR1 is SGHAT and CDR2 is FQDESV in the germline V gene (reference sequence). Here the CDR3 reads CASSSYGGGYFEQYF. The CDR3 region has the DNA TGTGCCAGCAGCTCTTACGGCGGAGGGTACTTCGAGCAGTACTTC.

This clonotype has ten or more counts. V is TRBV27 and J is TRBJ2-7; 8 nucleotides line up with TRBD2. The CDR3 runs to 17 residues. The germline gives CDR1 MNHEY, CDR2 SMNVEV (reference sequence). The trim removed 6 bases at V and 0 bases at J, leaving 13 bases unmatched. CDR3 loop: CASRELAGPTLSYEQYF. The CDR3 bases are TGTGCCAGCAGGGAGCTAGCGGGTCCTACCCTCTCCTACGAGCAGTACTTC.

Ten or more counts support this clonotype. This chain links TRBV28 with TRBJ2-7, with 7 bases matching TRBD1. J lost 0 bases, V lost 6 bases, and 8 bases had no gene match. This CDR3 region has 15 residues. CDR1 and CDR2 (germline): MDHEN, SYDVKM. DNA of the CDR3: TGTGCCAGCAGACGATTGACAGGGAGCTCCTACGAGCAGTACTTC. Encoded protein: CASRRLTGSSYEQYF. Supplemented by reference TRBV28 and TRBJ2-7, the full variable domain reads DVKVTQSSRYLVKRTGEKVFLECVQDMDHENMFWYRQDPGLGLRLIYFSYDVKMKEKGDIPEGYSVSREKKERFSLILESASTNQTSMYLCASRRLTGSSYEQYFGPGTRLTVT.

This clonotype was seen at least ten times. The genes are TRBV28 and TRBJ1-1, with 7 bases aligning to TRBD1. Germline assignment: CDR1 MDHEN and CDR2 SYDVKM. CDR3 size: 15 residues. Losses at the gene ends were 6 bases for V and 0 bases for J; bases not matched to a gene: 7. The CDR3 nucleotides are TGTGCCAGCAGGCCAGGGGGGGTTGTGAACACTGAAGCTTTCTTT. This codes for CASRPGGVVNTEAFF.

The chain is built from TRBV7-9 and TRBJ2-3, with TRBD2 as a possible D gene (6 bases). CDR1 and CDR2 (germline): SEHNR, FQNEAQ (reference sequence). The CDR3 contains 16 residues. V was shortened by 2 bases and J by 5 bases, with 17 bases between the two germline ends. The CDR3 spells CASSLTGELPGDTQYF. CDR3 bases: TGTGCCAGCAGCTTAACGGGGGAGCTTCCGGGAGATACGCAGTATTTT.

The chain carries TRBV24-1 and TRBJ2-3; 14 nucleotides line up with TRBD2. The germline V gene has CDR1 KGHDR and CDR2 SFDVKD. This CDR3 spans 17 amino acids. Trimming took 6 bases from V and 6 from J; bases not matched to a gene: 10. CDR3 residues: CATSSVRTSGRTDTQYF. The DNA of the CDR3 is TGTGCCACCAGTTCAGTTCGGACTAGCGGGAGGACGGATACGCAGTATTTT.

This clonotype was seen repeatedly, ten times or more. The genes are TRBV28 and TRBJ2-7, with 8 nucleotides matching TRBD2. V shed 6 bases and J 2 bases; nucleotides not matched to a gene: 6. CDR3 size: 14 residues. Germline V lookup: CDR1 MDHEN, CDR2 SYDVKM. CDR3: CASSFLAGTYEQYF. DNA of the CDR3: TGTGCCAGCAGCTTCCTAGCGGGCACCTACGAGCAGTACTTC.